The rows below give T cell receptor beta chains drawn from one sample of a study of CD4+ T cells in melanoma. Profiling relied on immunoSEQ multiplex PCR, and the TCRdb table lists in-frame clones only, not all of them. Of about 140,000 clones in the sample, 80% to 95% were seen once. The source is a human donor with melanoma. The conserved cysteine and the conserved F or W are not part of the CDR3 here. The D gene is left open where the match is weak. The size entry is marked missing in some rows and otherwise reads once, few, many or a size class.

D: NA; V: TRBV7-5; size: NA; CDR3: ARAGALNTEAF
D: NA; V: TRBV5-5; size: NA; CDR3: ASSLRPGQSDGYT
D: TRBD2; V: TRBV2; size: NA; CDR3: ASRGLAGVQSYEQY
D: NA; V: TRBV4-1; size: once; CDR3: ASSPRRWGDRETQY
D: TRBD1; V: TRBV30; size: NA; CDR3: AWRTGLSYNEQF
D: NA; V: TRBV2; size: NA; CDR3: ASSEGGDYEQY
D: NA; V: TRBV14; size: NA; CDR3: ASSFYSGNTEAF
D: NA; V: TRBV9; size: once; CDR3: ASSVETSNEQF
D: TRBD2; V: TRBV7-3; size: NA; CDR3: ASSLTLAGDNEQF
D: NA; V: TRBV2; size: NA; CDR3: ASSVGSSTDTQY
D: NA; V: TRBV9; size: NA; CDR3: ASSVGGSSYNSPLH
D: NA; V: TRBV9; size: NA; CDR3: ASTPTASSYEQY
D: TRBD2; V: TRBV7-3; size: once; CDR3: ASRLRGSTDTQY
D: TRBD1; V: TRBV18; size: NA; CDR3: ASSPGTGSLAGELF
D: NA; V: TRBV7-2; size: NA; CDR3: ASSLAMGGGLSYEQY
D: NA; V: TRBV7-9; size: NA; CDR3: ASSFFAGRGFETNYGYT
D: TRBD1; V: TRBV5-1; size: NA; CDR3: ASSLGTGFNEQY
D: NA; V: TRBV5-1; size: NA; CDR3: ASSLQGGNTEAF
D: TRBD2; V: TRBV9; size: NA; CDR3: ASSVAATSGVTDTQY
D: NA; V: TRBV6-1; size: NA; CDR3: ASSEPPEAF
D: NA; V: TRBV5-1; size: NA; CDR3: ASSLPRTVYNQPQH
D: TRBD2; V: TRBV7-3; size: NA; CDR3: ASSSRGGSYNEQF
D: NA; V: TRBV6-6; size: NA; CDR3: ASSYQNREPEAF
D: NA; V: TRBV5-1; size: few; CDR3: ASSLIGSEAF
D: TRBD1; V: TRBV18; size: NA; CDR3: ASSPDRGGETQY
D: NA; V: TRBV2; size: NA; CDR3: ASSPSGGNANQPQH
D: NA; V: TRBV4-1; size: NA; CDR3: ASSQEGDMGETQY
D: TRBD2; V: TRBV7-9; size: NA; CDR3: ASSYLAGGHLGEQF
D: NA; V: TRBV6-1; size: NA; CDR3: ASSVGSEYTEAF
D: TRBD1; V: TRBV5-1; size: NA; CDR3: ASSWGPDRVVEQY
D: NA; V: TRBV27; size: NA; CDR3: ASSLYGRQETQY
D: NA; V: TRBV11-2; size: NA; CDR3: ASSLVQGQPQH
D: TRBD2; V: TRBV5-4; size: NA; CDR3: ASTRLSSGGAETQY
D: TRBD2; V: TRBV7-8; size: few; CDR3: ASSFGLAGGPGETQY
D: NA; V: TRBV5-1; size: NA; CDR3: ASSLRGQGLSPLH
D: TRBD2; V: TRBV4-1; size: NA; CDR3: ASSFGGGYEQY
D: TRBD1; V: TRBV28; size: NA; CDR3: ASSLSPGTGYEKLF
D: NA; V: TRBV5-4; size: NA; CDR3: ASSTAGMANYGYT
D: TRBD2; V: TRBV6-6; size: NA; CDR3: AGGRSQNIQY
D: TRBD2; V: TRBV11-2; size: few; CDR3: ASSLGLGASGGRETQY
D: NA; V: TRBV5-6; size: NA; CDR3: ASSLPPGGLTDTQY
D: NA; V: TRBV6-6; size: NA; CDR3: ASTGANYGYT